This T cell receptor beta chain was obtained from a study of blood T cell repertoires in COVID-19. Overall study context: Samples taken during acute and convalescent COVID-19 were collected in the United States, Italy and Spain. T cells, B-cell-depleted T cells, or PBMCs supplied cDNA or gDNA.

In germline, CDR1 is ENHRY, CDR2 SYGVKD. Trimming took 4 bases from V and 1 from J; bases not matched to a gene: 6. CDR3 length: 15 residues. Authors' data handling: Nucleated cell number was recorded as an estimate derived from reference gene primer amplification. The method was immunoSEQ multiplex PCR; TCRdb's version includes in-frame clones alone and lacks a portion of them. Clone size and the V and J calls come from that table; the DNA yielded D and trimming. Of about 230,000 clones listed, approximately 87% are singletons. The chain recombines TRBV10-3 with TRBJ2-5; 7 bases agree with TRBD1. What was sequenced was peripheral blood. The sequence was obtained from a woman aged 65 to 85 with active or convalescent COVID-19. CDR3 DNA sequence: TGTGCCATCAGTGGGGCCAGGGGGACCCAAGAGACCCAGTACTTC. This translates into CAISGARGTQETQYF.